The sequence of this T cell receptor beta chain was determined in a study of T cells in Graves' hyperthyroidism and ophthalmopathy. Amplification of TCR beta CDR3 regions was performed using RNA transcripts as template. The HTBI primer set was used in a first-round RT-PCR of the TCR CDR3. TCRdb redid the calling of the multiplex PCR reads with MiXCR, one entry per CDR3 protein. The repertoire includes over 350,000 distinct CDR3 sequences, about 14% of them detected once, and approximately 13% sits in the top ten. Between the trimmed V and J ends, which lost 2 bases and 3 bases, there was a span of 11 bases. The CDR3 runs to 14 residues. CDR1 and CDR2 from the germline V gene are SGHVS and FNYEAQ. This clonotype was seen a handful of times. A read error may be the cause here, since a much bigger clone is one base away.

The chain is built from TRBV7-6 and TRBJ2-7; tentative D call: TRBD1 (5 bases). This TCR was sampled from a man younger than 30 with Graves' ophthalmopathy. Sequencing used blood. DNA of the CDR3: TGTGCCAGCAGCTTATTGGACACAGGCTACGAGCAGTACTTC. Its translation: CASSLLDTGYEQYF.